A few counts support the clone carrying this TCR beta chain. This sample is part of a study of cytomegalovirus exposure and HLA in healthy donors. Both 60 Vbeta primers and 13 Jbeta primers went into the PCR. Per the authors' pipeline: It was a later analysis that counted around 85 million unique TCR beta chains, of which about 10 million were shared. Some clones are missing from TCRdb's copy, which holds only in-frame ones; the method was immunoSEQ multiplex PCR. V, J and clone size were drawn from that table, and D and trimming were deduced from the DNA. The sample has 100,000 to 150,000 clones; roughly a sixth are singletons. Trimming removed 11 bases from V and 6 bases from J; junction bases left unmatched: 7. This CDR3 has 14 residues. The germline CDR1 and CDR2 sequences are MNHNS and SASEGT.

The genes are TRBV6-1 and TRBJ1-6, with 10 bases that match TRBD1. The TCR comes from a female donor in good health and CMV-seropositive. The sequenced sample consisted of PBMCs. CDR3 bases: TGTGCCGGGTCCCGGACAGGGGGTAATTCACCCCTCCACTTT. The encoded protein is CAGSRTGGNSPLHF.